Shown below are 19 T cell receptor beta chains from a single sample sequenced in a study of blood T cell repertoires in COVID-19. The method was immunoSEQ multiplex PCR; TCRdb's version includes in-frame clones alone and lacks a portion of them. This sample has about 16,000 clones; around 88% occur once, and the top ten carry roughly 8.5%. The sequenced material came from peripheral blood. The receptors stem from a human donor in a cohort sampled during active COVID-19.

This clone was recorded once. The rearrangement uses TRBV7-8 and TRBJ1-1, with 8 bases matching TRBD1. Germline V gene lookup returns CDR1 SGHVS and CDR2 FQNEAQ. V lost 5 bases and J lost 1; bases outside the gene matches: 3. This CDR3 contains 14 residues. The CDR3 region is CASSLGTGNTEAFF. The CDR3 DNA follows: TGTGCCAGCAGCCTCGGGACAGGGAACACTGAAGCTTTCTTT. The full variable domain, rest sourced from reference TRBV7-8 and TRBJ1-1, is GAGVSQSPRYKVAKRGQDVALRCDPISGHVSLFWYQQALGQGPEFLTYFQNEAQLDKSGLPSDRFFAERPEGSVSTLKIQRTQQEDSAVYLCASSLGTGNTEAFFGQGTRLTVV.

With respect to this clone: At one end the junction does not follow the germline gene, possibly because of a read error. The J gene is TRBJ2-2, the V gene TRBV7-7; 7 bases line up with TRBD2. The CDR3 length is 16 residues. Germline CDR1 SSHAT, CDR2 FNYEAQ (reference sequence). The CDR3 coding sequence is TGTGCTAGCAGCTACAGGACTAGTCCAAACACCGGGGAGCTGTTTTTT. Translated, it gives CASSYRTSPNTGELFF.

This chain connects TRBV18 to TRBJ2-3, with D perhaps TRBD2 (7 bases). The CDR3 sequence is 15 residues long. V lost 2 bases to trimming and J lost 4 bases, with 13 bases between them. Germline V gene data show CDR1 as KGHSH and CDR2 as LQKENI. The DNA for the CDR3 is TGTGCCAGCTCACCATGGGGGGGCTCGGCAGATACGCAGTATTTT. This encodes CASSPWGGSADTQYF.

The J gene is TRBJ2-4, the V gene TRBV28; 8 bases match TRBD1. With 3 bases clipped from V and 0 bases from J, the junction kept 4 bases outside the gene matches. The CDR3 extends over 16 amino acids. The germline V gene has CDR1 MDHEN and CDR2 SYDVKM. This chain's CDR3 is CASSFSGTGAKNIQYF. CDR3 in DNA: TGTGCCAGCAGTTTCTCCGGGACAGGAGCCAAAAACATTCAGTACTTC. Together with reference TRBV28 and TRBJ2-4, the CDR3 gives the full variable domain: DVKVTQSSRYLVKRTGEKVFLECVQDMDHENMFWYRQDPGLGLRLIYFSYDVKMKEKGDIPEGYSVSREKKERFSLILESASTNQTSMYLCASSFSGTGAKNIQYFGAGTRLSVL.

The rearrangement links TRBV28 to TRBJ2-2; 7 bases map to TRBD1. The V gene end was trimmed by 5 bases and the J gene end by 6 bases; junction bases not matched to a gene: 3. The CDR3 sequence is 13 residues long. The germline V gene encodes CDR1 MDHEN and CDR2 SYDVKM. The CDR3 sequence: CASSPQGAGELFF. In DNA form, the CDR3 reads TGTGCCAGCAGTCCGCAGGGGGCCGGGGAGCTGTTTTTT.

The chain uses TRBV7-2 and TRBJ2-1; the D gene is possibly TRBD2 (5 bases). The V end was cut by 8 bases, the J end by 7 bases, with 15 bases between. CDR1 SGHTA and CDR2 FQGNSA come from the germline V gene. CDR3 length equals 13 residues. CDR3 loop: CASGTGRRNEQFF. The CDR3 DNA reads TGTGCCAGCGGCACTGGCCGGAGGAATGAGCAGTTCTTC.

The rearrangement uses TRBV27 and TRBJ1-1; weak D call: TRBD1 (5 bases). Germline V lookup: CDR1 MNHEY, CDR2 SMNVEV (reference sequence). There are 14 residues in the CDR3. Deletions cut 3 bases from V and 5 bases from J, with 13 bases between. CDR3 sequence: CASSLSRGRTEAFF. The DNA for the CDR3 is TGTGCCAGCAGTTTGTCCCGGGGGAGGACTGAAGCTTTCTTT.

V is TRBV10-3 and J is TRBJ1-6; D call uncertain. The V end was cut by 8 bases, the J end by 0 bases, with 14 bases between. Germline CDR1 is ENHRY and CDR2 is SYGVKD. The CDR3 totals 16 residues. CDR3 sequence reads: CAIRPGTSSYNSPLHF. In DNA form, the CDR3 reads TGTGCCATCCGCCCGGGTACAAGCTCCTATAATTCACCCCTCCACTTT.

V usage is TRBV6-1 and J usage is TRBJ1-1; D ambiguous. The CDR3 consists of 13 residues. Germline V CDR1 and CDR2: MNHNS, SASEGT. Between the trimmed V and J ends, which lost 2 bases and 6 bases, there was a span of 10 bases. CDR3 residues: CASSEMARSEAFF. As DNA, the CDR3 is TGTGCCAGCAGTGAAATGGCCCGTTCTGAAGCTTTCTTT.

The CDR3 sequence is CASSRTSGVDEQFF. The CDR3 nucleotides are TGTGCCAGCAGTCGGACTAGCGGGGTCGATGAGCAGTTCTTC. The chain carries TRBV3-1 (or the pseudogene TRBV3-2) and TRBJ2-1; 12 nucleotides match TRBD2. This CDR3 has 14 residues. Germline V lookup: CDR1 LGHDT, CDR2 YNNKEL (reference sequence). After removal of 6 bases from V and 8 bases from J, the junction contained 5 bases not matched to a gene.

This rearrangement joins TRBV4-1 to TRBJ2-7; TRBD1 matches 7 bases. CDR3 length: 15 residues. The germline V gene has CDR1 MGHRA and CDR2 YSYEKL. Losses at the gene ends were 1 base for V and 0 bases for J; bases not matched to a gene: 3. The CDR3 DNA sequence: TGCGCCAGCAGCCAAGGGGGACAGACCTCCTACGAGCAGTACTTC. Residues: CASSQGGQTSYEQYF.

The V and J genes are TRBV5-6 and TRBJ2-7; weak D call: TRBD2 (5 bases). Germline V gene lookup returns CDR1 SGHDT and CDR2 YYEEEE. V was trimmed by 5 bases and J by 2 bases, leaving 14 bases between them. This CDR3 has 14 residues. The CDR3 region has the DNA TGTGCCAGCAGTCGGAGAGGTAGCGCCTACGAGCAGTACTTC. This encodes CASSRRGSAYEQYF.

The rearrangement joins TRBV28 to TRBJ2-1, with 8 positions matching TRBD2. J was trimmed by 9 bases and V by 4 bases; bases with no gene match: 20. CDR3 length: 18 residues. Germline V gene sequence: CDR1 MDHEN, CDR2 SYDVKM. In DNA form, the CDR3 reads TGTGCCAGCAGTTCCCTCGGAGGCGGGGGGCGCGACTATCGTGAGCAGTTCTTC. Translating gives CASSSLGGGGRDYREQFF. The whole variable domain, filled in from reference TRBV28 and TRBJ2-1, reads DVKVTQSSRYLVKRTGEKVFLECVQDMDHENMFWYRQDPGLGLRLIYFSYDVKMKEKGDIPEGYSVSREKKERFSLILESASTNQTSMYLCASSSLGGGGRDYREQFFGPGTRLTVL.

The J gene is TRBJ2-1, the V gene TRBV11-3; 11 bases are shared with TRBD2. The CDR3 extends over 15 amino acids. J lost 7 bases, V lost 1 base, and 3 bases had no gene match. Per the germline V gene, CDR1 is SGHNT and CDR2 is YENEEA. In DNA, the CDR3 is TGTGCCAGCAGCTTAGGGAGACTAGCGGGGAATGAGCAGTTCTTC. Its protein product is CASSLGRLAGNEQFF.

This rearrangement joins TRBV27 to TRBJ2-7, with a possible D match to TRBD1 (5 bases). Germline CDR1 and CDR2: MNHEY and SMNVEV (reference sequence). V was cut by 2 bases and J by 3 bases, with 14 bases left in between. CDR3 size: 15 residues. CDR3 DNA: TGTGCCAGCAGTTTAATCGGGCAGGGCGACTACGAGCAGTACTTC. It yields the protein CASSLIGQGDYEQYF.

V usage is TRBV28 and J usage is TRBJ2-1; D is possibly TRBD1 (6 bases). Trimming shortened V by 5 bases and J by 0 bases, and 11 bases separated the two germline ends. This CDR3 spans 15 amino acids. The germline V gene encodes CDR1 MDHEN and CDR2 SYDVKM. Written as DNA, the CDR3 is TGTGCCAGCAGTCCACAGGGTTCCTCCTACAATGAGCAGTTCTTC. It specifies CASSPQGSSYNEQFF.

V is TRBV24-1 and J is TRBJ2-2; D is perhaps TRBD2 (6 bases). V lost 9 bases and J lost 3, with 10 bases in between. The CDR3 covers 13 residues. Germline CDR1 is KGHDR and CDR2 is SFDVKD. The DNA for the CDR3 is TGTGCCACCTCTCGCGGGGACACCGGGGAGCTGTTTTTT. Translated, it gives CATSRGDTGELFF.

The chain recombines TRBV6-6 with TRBJ1-4; TRBD1 is a possible D gene (6 bases). The germline CDR1 and CDR2 sequences are MNHNY and SVGAGI (reference sequence). The length of the CDR3 is 16 residues. V was clipped by 4 bases and J by 4 bases, with 16 bases between them. The CDR3 DNA follows: TGTGCCAGCAGTTCCCCTAACCGACAGGATAATGAAAAACTGTTTTTT. Translated, it gives CASSSPNRQDNEKLFF.

This clone has only a few counts. V gene TRBV7-8 combines with J gene TRBJ2-1, with D possibly being TRBD2 (5 bases). V lost 4 bases to trimming and J lost 0 bases, with 13 bases between them. The length of the CDR3 is 16 residues. Germline V gives CDR1 SGHVS, CDR2 FQNEAQ. The CDR3 reads CASSSRRGSSYNEQFF. CDR3 sequence (DNA): TGTGCCAGCAGCTCTCGACGGGGAAGCTCCTACAATGAGCAGTTCTTC.